This passage covers 20 T cell receptor beta chains from one sample sequenced in a study of shared clonotypes between healthy human individuals. Sequenced by immunoSEQ multiplex PCR; TCRdb stores in-frame clones only, minus some. The top ten hold under 2% of the sample, which has about 2.2 million clones, 93% seen once. Naive CD8 cells lacked CD45RO, underwent positive selection for CCR7 and left out terminally differentiated effector memory CD45RA+ cells. Sequenced: naive CD8+ T cells from PBMCs. Source of these receptors: a young man in good health. Some clones in this sample may be carry-over from other donors' samples.

V gene TRBV27 combines with J gene TRBJ2-3; TRBD2 aligns across 9 bases. This CDR3 comprises 18 residues. Germline CDR1 MNHEY, CDR2 SMNVEV (reference sequence). The V and J ends lost 0 bases and 4 bases, in that order; junction bases with no gene match: 11. The CDR3 DNA follows: TGTGCCAGCAGTTTATCTCCCATAATTAGACTAGCGGCAGATACGCAGTATTTT. Protein sequence: CASSLSPIIRLAADTQYF.

The chain uses TRBV18 and TRBJ2-3; 11 nucleotides match TRBD2. CDR1 is KGHSH and CDR2 is LQKENI in the germline V gene. V trimming: 5 bases; J trimming: 0 bases; junction bases outside the gene matches: 4. The CDR3 is 16 residues long. The CDR3 reads CASSAGTSGSTDTQYF. CDR3 coding DNA: TGTGCCAGCTCAGCCGGGACTAGCGGTAGCACAGATACGCAGTATTTT. Using reference TRBV18 and TRBJ2-3 for the parts outside the CDR3, the full variable domain is NAGVMQNPRHLVRRRGQEARLRCSPMKGHSHVYWYRQLPEEGLKFMVYLQKENIIDESGMPKERFSAEFPKEGPSILRIQQVVRGDSAAYFCASSAGTSGSTDTQYFGPGTRLTVL.

Only one count was recorded for this clone. This chain links TRBV27 with TRBJ1-5; no clear D. CDR1 MNHEY and CDR2 SMNVEV come from the germline V gene (reference sequence). The length of the CDR3 is 13 residues. V was clipped by 8 bases and J by 6 bases, with 14 bases between them. CDR3 protein: CASGGPFIQPQHF. CDR3 bases: TGTGCCAGCGGAGGACCTTTTATTCAGCCCCAGCATTTT.

This clone came up once. The chain combines TRBV7-6 with TRBJ2-5; 7 bases fit TRBD2. V dropped 1 base and J dropped 0; count of bases not matched to a gene: 8. Germline V gene data show CDR1 as SGHVS and CDR2 as FNYEAQ. The CDR3 is 17 residues long. The CDR3 spells CASSLDPAGMYQETQYF. CDR3 DNA: TGTGCCAGCAGCTTAGACCCAGCGGGGATGTACCAAGAGACCCAGTACTTC.

The chain has TRBV28 and TRBJ1-5, with D unresolved. The CDR3 consists of 16 residues. Germline assignment: CDR1 MDHEN and CDR2 SYDVKM. V lost 3 bases and J lost 2, with 14 bases in between. CDR3: CASSFVWGTGNQPQHF. The CDR3 nucleotides read TGTGCCAGCAGTTTCGTTTGGGGTACTGGCAATCAGCCCCAGCATTTT.

The DNA of the CDR3 is TGTGCCAGCAGCCTAAAACTAGCGGCGAACAATGAGCAGTTCTTC. This gives the protein CASSLKLAANNEQFF. This chain uses TRBV13 with TRBJ2-1; TRBD2 matches at 8 bases. V trimming: 5 bases; J trimming: 5 bases; junction bases outside the gene matches: 8. Germline V gene sequence: CDR1 PRHDT, CDR2 FYEKMQ (reference sequence). The CDR3 is made up of 15 amino acids.

To note about this clone: Additional DNA sequences in this sample encode the identical CDR3. This chain joins TRBV7-9 and TRBJ2-7; maybe TRBD2 (5 bases). Germline CDR1 SEHNR, CDR2 FQNEAQ (reference sequence). The CDR3 contains 13 residues. The V gene lost 3 bases and the J gene lost 1 base, with 7 bases spanning the gap. As DNA, the CDR3 is TGTGCCAGCAGCTTGGCGGGTTCCTACGAGCAGTACTTC. Translating it yields CASSLAGSYEQYF.

The chain links TRBV27 to TRBJ2-4; 7 bases are shared with TRBD1. The CDR3 consists of 13 residues. Germline trimming cut 3 bases from V and 5 bases from J; bases unmatched to any gene: 1. The V gene's germline CDR1 is MNHEY and CDR2 SMNVEV (reference sequence). As DNA, the CDR3 is TGTGCCAGCAGTTTTACAGGGGAAAACATTCAGTACTTC. This encodes CASSFTGENIQYF.

The chain recombines TRBV27 with TRBJ2-5, with TRBD2 as a possible D gene (6 bases). V shed 1 base and J shed 5 bases, with 14 bases lying between them. Germline loops: CDR1 MNHEY, CDR2 SMNVEV (reference sequence). This CDR3 is 15 amino acids long. The CDR3 DNA is TGTGCCAGCAGTTTATTTTTGGGGGGTCGTGAGACCCAGTACTTC. Amino acids: CASSLFLGGRETQYF.

Points on this clone: The sample contains more than one DNA sequence encoding this CDR3. The V call is TRBV19, the J call TRBJ1-5; no definite D call. This CDR3 has 14 amino acids. V was pared by 3 bases and J by 3 bases, with 9 bases between. Per the germline V gene, CDR1 is LNHDA and CDR2 is SQIVND (reference sequence). CDR3 bases: TGTGCCAGTAGTATTTTACAGATCAATCAGCCCCAGCATTTT. This codes for CASSILQINQPQHF.

CDR3 region: CASSLTRYDSYGYTF. For the CDR3, the DNA is TGTGCCAGCAGCTTAACCCGATATGACAGCTATGGCTACACCTTC. This chain uses TRBV7-2 with TRBJ1-2; TRBD1 might be the D (5 bases). CDR1 and CDR2 (germline): SGHTA, FQGNSA. This CDR3 has 15 amino acids. V was trimmed by 2 bases and J by 4 bases, leaving 14 bases between them.

The chain links TRBV27 to TRBJ2-2; 9 nucleotides line up with TRBD1. The CDR3 loop spans 16 amino acids. After removal of 4 bases from V and 6 bases from J, the junction contained 9 bases not matched to a gene. CDR1 MNHEY and CDR2 SMNVEV come from the germline V gene (reference sequence). The CDR3 DNA sequence: TGTGCCAGCAGTTCCCGGAGGGACAGGGTTTCCGGGGAGCTGTTTTTT. Encoded protein: CASSSRRDRVSGELFF.

This clone has just one count. The chain recombines TRBV11-3 with TRBJ2-7; 9 bases match TRBD1. V lost 0 bases and J lost 2; bases outside the gene matches: 2. Germline-derived CDR1 and CDR2 are SGHNT and YENEEA. CDR3 length: 15 amino acids. Written as DNA, the CDR3 is TGTGCCAGCAGCTTAGAGGGGACAGGGACCTACGAGCAGTACTTC. It codes for CASSLEGTGTYEQYF.

This CDR3 is CASSGRGTQYF. CDR3 DNA sequence: TGTGCCAGCAGTGGAAGGGGGACCCAGTACTTC. The chain has TRBV28 and TRBJ2-5; weak D call: TRBD1 (5 bases). V was trimmed by 5 bases and J by 7 bases, leaving 8 bases between them. The CDR3 totals 11 residues. Germline lookup yields CDR1 MDHEN and CDR2 SYDVKM.

On this clone: This sample also contains other DNA sequences that code for the same CDR3. This chain links TRBV7-9 with TRBJ2-1, with no clear D. Trimming took 1 base from V and 7 from J, leaving 8 bases between them. The CDR3 is made up of 13 amino acids. Germline CDR1 reads SEHNR; CDR2 reads FQNEAQ (reference sequence). The CDR3 here is CASSLGGVNEQFF. In nucleotides, the CDR3 is TGTGCCAGCAGCTTAGGGGGTGTAAATGAGCAGTTCTTC.

The chain carries TRBV19 and TRBJ1-1; 10 positions match TRBD1. Trimming took 5 bases from V and 1 from J; bases not matched to a gene: 13. The germline V gene encodes CDR1 LNHDA and CDR2 SQIVND (reference sequence). The CDR3 has 18 residues. The CDR3 DNA reads TGTGCCAGTAGTCCAATCAGACAGGGGGCGGTCAGGAACACTGAAGCTTTCTTT. The encoded protein is CASSPIRQGAVRNTEAFF.

The V gene is TRBV28, the J gene TRBJ1-2; a possible D gene is TRBD1 (5 bases). The V and J ends lost 6 bases and 8 bases respectively, with 19 bases between them. The CDR3 covers 14 residues. Germline CDR1 reads MDHEN; CDR2 reads SYDVKM. Written as DNA, the CDR3 is TGTGCCAGCAGCTACCACGACGGGGCGCGAGGCTACACCTTC. Translation gives CASSYHDGARGYTF.

J is TRBJ1-2 and V is TRBV4-1, with 8 bases matching TRBD1. The CDR3 runs 16 residues. The trim removed 4 bases at V and 6 bases at J, leaving 13 bases unmatched. Germline CDR1 and CDR2: MGHRA and YSYEKL. The CDR3, as DNA: TGCGCCAGCAGCCTTAACGACAGGGGACGGATAGATGGCTACACCTTC. Protein sequence: CASSLNDRGRIDGYTF.

This sequence joins TRBV7-3 and TRBJ2-1; 8 bases agree with TRBD1. The CDR3 runs to 14 residues. The V and J ends lost 4 bases and 7 bases, in that order; junction bases with no gene match: 6. The germline V gene encodes CDR1 SGHTA and CDR2 FQGTGA. CDR3 DNA sequence: TGTGCCAGCAGCTCGTGGGACAGGCCTAATGAGCAGTTCTTC. Residues: CASSSWDRPNEQFF.

The chain couples TRBV7-9 to TRBJ2-7; 8 bases align to TRBD2. CDR3 length: 16 residues. V was pared by 4 bases and J by 3 bases, with 11 bases of the junction left unmatched. CDR1 is SEHNR and CDR2 is FQNEAQ in the germline V gene (reference sequence). CDR3 bases: TGTGCCAGCAGCTCCTTCCCGAGCGGGAGATTCTACGAGCAGTACTTC. Translation gives CASSSFPSGRFYEQYF.